This TCR beta chain appears in the sequencing data of a study of blood T cell repertoires in COVID-19. Study overall: From the United States, Italy and Spain came samples of acute and convalescent COVID-19. T cells, B-cell-depleted T cells, or PBMCs supplied cDNA or gDNA.

Grouping used clinical history reported by participants in a survey and questionnaire. Original handling: It was from reference gene primer amplification that nucleated cell counts were estimated. TCRdb's copy holds only in-frame clones and misses some; the assay was immunoSEQ multiplex PCR. The D gene and trimming were derived from the DNA, and the V and J assignments and clone size from that table. The sample lists under 400,000 clones; about 88% were seen once. This CDR3 is 12 amino acids long. Germline CDR1 SQVTM, CDR2 ANQGSEA. V was shortened by 3 bases and J by 5 bases, with 10 bases between the two germline ends.

The sequenced sample was PBMCs or T cells enriched from blood (not recorded which). The gene calls are TRBV29-1 and TRBJ1-2; D is ambiguous. The TCR originated in a young woman who had been exposed to COVID-19. CDR3: CSVDWQIYGYTF. DNA for the CDR3: TGCAGCGTTGATTGGCAAATTTATGGCTACACCTTC.